This T cell receptor beta chain is from a study of blood T cell repertoires in COVID-19. TCRdb's copy holds only in-frame clones and misses some; the assay was immunoSEQ multiplex PCR. The table records 40,000 to 50,000 clones, about 88% of them present only once. The CDR3 runs 13 residues. J lost 9 bases, V lost 4 bases, and 6 bases had no gene match. The V gene's germline CDR1 is SNHLY and CDR2 FYNNEI. V gene TRBV2 combines with J gene TRBJ2-1, with 7 bases aligning to TRBD1. Source material: peripheral blood. The TCR comes from a man aged 40-49 years with active COVID-19. This CDR3 reads CASSAGQGVEQFF. Here the CDR3 DNA reads TGTGCCAGCAGTGCCGGCCAGGGGGTTGAGCAGTTCTTC. Full variable domain (missing parts from reference TRBV2 and TRBJ2-1): EPEVTQTPSHQVTQMGQEVILRCVPISNHLYFYWYRQILGQKVEFLVSFYNNEISEKSEIFDDQFSVERPDGSNFTLKIRSTKLEDSAMYFCASSAGQGVEQFFGPGTRLTVL.